The rows below give T cell receptor beta chains drawn from one sample of a study of control samples from healthy donors and cancer patients. The protocol was immunoSEQ multiplex PCR, while the TCRdb copy is restricted to in-frame clones and leaves out a portion. The table records about 80,000 clones, around 92% of them present only once. Specimen: blood. These receptors came from a man between 45 and 60 years old in good health. Both conserved end residues are part of each CDR3. The order of the fields is CDR3 length, V gene, J gene, D gene, clone size, CDR3 DNA, CDR3 protein. A D gene is named only where the DNA matches it firmly. The listing skips clone size in some rows; elsewhere it reads once, few, many or a size class.

cdr3_length: 14; v_call: TRBV2; j_call: TRBJ1-5; d_call: .; clone_size: .; cdr3_nt: TGTGCCAGCAGCGACAGGTTTTTCAATCAGCCCCAGCATTTT; cdr3_aa: CASSDRFFNQPQHF
cdr3_length: 13; v_call: TRBV3-1/TRBV3-2; j_call: TRBJ1-5; d_call: .; clone_size: .; cdr3_nt: TGTGCCAGCAGCCAAGATACCGCCGGCCCCCAGCATTTT; cdr3_aa: CASSQDTAGPQHF
cdr3_length: 12; v_call: TRBV27; j_call: TRBJ2-1; d_call: .; clone_size: .; cdr3_nt: TGTGCCAGCAGTTTACGGGGTTATGAGCAGTTCTTC; cdr3_aa: CASSLRGYEQFF
cdr3_length: 13; v_call: TRBV29-1; j_call: TRBJ1-1; d_call: .; clone_size: .; cdr3_nt: TGCAGCGTTGGGGCCTCTCAGAGGGTTGAAGCTTTCTTT; cdr3_aa: CSVGASQRVEAFF
cdr3_length: 11; v_call: TRBV2; j_call: TRBJ2-7; d_call: .; clone_size: .; cdr3_nt: TGTGCCAGCAGTGACGATTACGAGCAGTACTTC; cdr3_aa: CASSDDYEQYF
cdr3_length: 16; v_call: TRBV19; j_call: TRBJ1-1; d_call: TRBD1; clone_size: .; cdr3_nt: TGTGCCAGTAGTATGCTCCCGGGACAGGGGGCGCGAATGGCTTTCTTT; cdr3_aa: CASSMLPGQGARMAFF
cdr3_length: 13; v_call: TRBV7-9; j_call: TRBJ2-7; d_call: .; clone_size: .; cdr3_nt: TGTGCCAGCAGCTTAGAAGCGGTCGGCGAGCAGTACTTC; cdr3_aa: CASSLEAVGEQYF
cdr3_length: 15; v_call: TRBV6-6; j_call: TRBJ1-6; d_call: TRBD1; clone_size: once; cdr3_nt: TGTGCCAGCAGTTACGGTGGACAGGGGAATTCACCCCTCCACTTT; cdr3_aa: CASSYGGQGNSPLHF
cdr3_length: 13; v_call: TRBV7-9; j_call: TRBJ1-1; d_call: TRBD1; clone_size: .; cdr3_nt: TGTGCCAGCAGCGCCGGACAGGGTCTGGGGGCTTTCTTT; cdr3_aa: CASSAGQGLGAFF
cdr3_length: 13; v_call: TRBV7-3; j_call: TRBJ2-5; d_call: .; clone_size: .; cdr3_nt: TGTGCCAGCAGCATAGGGTTACAAGAGACCCAGTACTTC; cdr3_aa: CASSIGLQETQYF
cdr3_length: 14; v_call: TRBV28; j_call: TRBJ1-2; d_call: .; clone_size: .; cdr3_nt: TGTGCCAGCAGTGCGGGACCTACTAACTATGGCTACACCTTC; cdr3_aa: CASSAGPTNYGYTF
cdr3_length: 17; v_call: TRBV5-8; j_call: TRBJ2-3; d_call: .; clone_size: .; cdr3_nt: TGTGCCAGCAGCTCCGGACAGATATCACTCCTCACAGATACGCAGTATTTT; cdr3_aa: CASSSGQISLLTDTQYF
cdr3_length: 15; v_call: TRBV5-1; j_call: TRBJ2-7; d_call: .; clone_size: .; cdr3_nt: TGCGCCAGCAAAGGGGGGGGCAATAACTTCGGCGAGCAGTACTTC; cdr3_aa: CASKGGGNNFGEQYF
cdr3_length: 13; v_call: TRBV2; j_call: TRBJ1-1; d_call: TRBD1; clone_size: few; cdr3_nt: TGTGCCAGCAGTTTTGCAGGGGGTGGTGAAGCTTTCTTT; cdr3_aa: CASSFAGGGEAFF
cdr3_length: 13; v_call: TRBV2; j_call: TRBJ1-2; d_call: .; clone_size: .; cdr3_nt: TGTGCCAGCAGTGTATCTCAGGACTATGGCTACACCTTC; cdr3_aa: CASSVSQDYGYTF
cdr3_length: 12; v_call: TRBV19; j_call: TRBJ1-5; d_call: .; clone_size: .; cdr3_nt: TGTGCCAGTAGTATAGGGAGTCAGCCCCAGCATTTT; cdr3_aa: CASSIGSQPQHF
cdr3_length: 16; v_call: TRBV5-1; j_call: TRBJ2-5; d_call: TRBD1; clone_size: .; cdr3_nt: TGCGCCAGCAGCCCGCTCCCTCGACAGGGAGTGGGGACCCAGTACTTC; cdr3_aa: CASSPLPRQGVGTQYF
cdr3_length: 15; v_call: TRBV20-1; j_call: TRBJ2-7; d_call: .; clone_size: .; cdr3_nt: TGCAGTGCTAGTGGGTCTGGGGTTTCCTCCTGCGAGCAGTACTTC; cdr3_aa: CSASGSGVSSCEQYF
cdr3_length: 11; v_call: TRBV7-9; j_call: TRBJ1-2; d_call: .; clone_size: .; cdr3_nt: TGTGCCAGCAGCATTGGGCATGGCTACACCTTC; cdr3_aa: CASSIGHGYTF
cdr3_length: 13; v_call: TRBV5-1; j_call: TRBJ1-2; d_call: .; clone_size: once; cdr3_nt: TGCGCCAGCAGCTACAGCGGAAGCTATGGCTACACCTTC; cdr3_aa: CASSYSGSYGYTF
cdr3_length: 16; v_call: TRBV11-2; j_call: TRBJ2-3; d_call: .; clone_size: .; cdr3_nt: TGTGCCAGCAGCTTAAGGAGCGGCGGTCCCACAGATACGCAGTATTTT; cdr3_aa: CASSLRSGGPTDTQYF
cdr3_length: 17; v_call: TRBV10-2; j_call: TRBJ2-7; d_call: TRBD1; clone_size: .; cdr3_nt: TGCGCCAGCAGTGAGTCGAGAGCGGCAGGGGGCTCCTACGAGCAGTACTTC; cdr3_aa: CASSESRAAGGSYEQYF
cdr3_length: 12; v_call: TRBV9; j_call: TRBJ2-3; d_call: .; clone_size: once; cdr3_nt: TGTGCCAGCAGCCCTCAGACAGATACGCAGTATTTT; cdr3_aa: CASSPQTDTQYF
cdr3_length: 14; v_call: TRBV3-1/TRBV3-2; j_call: TRBJ2-4; d_call: .; clone_size: .; cdr3_nt: TGTGCCAGCAGCCTAGGGGGGCAGGGAAACATTCAGTACTTC; cdr3_aa: CASSLGGQGNIQYF
cdr3_length: 14; v_call: TRBV6-5; j_call: TRBJ2-1; d_call: .; clone_size: .; cdr3_nt: TGTGCCAGCAGGCTCGGGACACGAAATAATGAGCAGTTCTTC; cdr3_aa: CASRLGTRNNEQFF
cdr3_length: 14; v_call: TRBV25-1; j_call: TRBJ1-5; d_call: TRBD1; clone_size: .; cdr3_nt: TGTGCCAGCAGTGAATCCGGGACAGGCCAGCCCCAGCATTTT; cdr3_aa: CASSESGTGQPQHF
cdr3_length: 13; v_call: TRBV5-1; j_call: TRBJ1-2; d_call: .; clone_size: .; cdr3_nt: TGCGCCAGCAGCTCAGGAGCTAACTATGGCTACACCTTC; cdr3_aa: CASSSGANYGYTF
cdr3_length: 17; v_call: TRBV27; j_call: TRBJ1-6; d_call: .; clone_size: once; cdr3_nt: TGTGCCAGCAGTTTATCGGGGGCGGGGTTTCATAATTCACCCCTCCACTTT; cdr3_aa: CASSLSGAGFHNSPLHF
cdr3_length: 15; v_call: TRBV7-8; j_call: TRBJ2-7; d_call: TRBD2; clone_size: .; cdr3_nt: TGTGCCAGCAGCAGGGGAGGGAATTCAATCTACGAGCAGTACTTC; cdr3_aa: CASSRGGNSIYEQYF
cdr3_length: 14; v_call: TRBV15; j_call: TRBJ1-2; d_call: TRBD1; clone_size: .; cdr3_nt: TGTGCCACCAGCAGAAGCCGGGACAGGGGAGGCTACACCTTC; cdr3_aa: CATSRSRDRGGYTF
cdr3_length: 16; v_call: TRBV28; j_call: TRBJ1-5; d_call: .; clone_size: .; cdr3_nt: TGTGCCAGCAGTCCGACTATGAAGGGATCAGGTCAGCCCCAGCATTTT; cdr3_aa: CASSPTMKGSGQPQHF
cdr3_length: 17; v_call: TRBV4-2; j_call: TRBJ2-7; d_call: TRBD2; clone_size: once; cdr3_nt: TGTGCCAGCAGCCAAGTATCCTGGACTAGCGAGTCCTACGAGCAGTACTTC; cdr3_aa: CASSQVSWTSESYEQYF
cdr3_length: 14; v_call: TRBV30; j_call: TRBJ1-5; d_call: TRBD1; clone_size: .; cdr3_nt: TGTGCCTGGAGTTACAGGACAGGGAAACAGCCCCAGCATTTT; cdr3_aa: CAWSYRTGKQPQHF
cdr3_length: 18; v_call: TRBV28; j_call: TRBJ2-7; d_call: TRBD2; clone_size: .; cdr3_nt: TGTGCCACCACCGCCCCGGGGGTAGCGGGGAGATTTACCTACGAGCAGTACTTC; cdr3_aa: CATTAPGVAGRFTYEQYF
cdr3_length: 15; v_call: TRBV6-2/TRBV6-3; j_call: TRBJ2-5; d_call: .; clone_size: .; cdr3_nt: TGTGCCAGCAGTTACTCAGGGGTTCCCCAAGAGACCCAGTACTTC; cdr3_aa: CASSYSGVPQETQYF
cdr3_length: 15; v_call: TRBV30; j_call: TRBJ2-7; d_call: .; clone_size: .; cdr3_nt: TGTGCCTGGAGCCGGCCTGGTGGAAGGCCCTACGAGCAGTACTTC; cdr3_aa: CAWSRPGGRPYEQYF
cdr3_length: 17; v_call: TRBV4-2; j_call: TRBJ1-4; d_call: .; clone_size: few; cdr3_nt: TGTGCCAGCAGCCAAGAAACCGTCGCGGGGTTGGGTGAAAAACTGTTTTTT; cdr3_aa: CASSQETVAGLGEKLFF